This T cell receptor (beta chain) was recovered during a study of T cell responses to AZD1222 COVID-19 vaccine. Whole-study findings and limits: Females made up more of the donors, who were largely white British, and clonal diversity may have come out too low.

The CDR3 is made up of 11 amino acids. Trimming took 6 bases from V and 8 from J, leaving 13 bases between them. The V gene's germline CDR1 is DFQATT and CDR2 SNEGSKA (reference sequence). Sequencing used immunoSEQ multiplex PCR; TCRdb keeps in-frame clones, though not all of them. The table has 95,000 to 110,000 clones, around nine tenths seen once. Notes on this clone: Its antigen is unknown.

The V and J genes are TRBV20-1 and TRBJ1-1; D might be TRBD1 (5 bases). The specimen was peripheral blood, collected on day 0 of AZD1222 vaccination. This receptor was obtained from an adult in good health. The CDR3 is CSASWTKEAFF. CDR3 DNA: TGCAGTGCCTCATGGACAAAGGAAGCTTTCTTT.